This is a list of T cell receptor beta chains from one sample in a study of T cell repertoires in cytomegalovirus infection. These receptors lack a known antigen. TCRdb re-derived calls from the reads in MiXCR, one entry per CDR3 protein. This table holds roughly 800,000 distinct CDR3 sequences, 25% to 30% found once. Here the sequenced sample was cultured CD8+ T cells from PBMCs, taken from culture after CMV antigen stimulation. These receptors all stem from a human donor in good health (CMV status not recorded). Some clones in this sample may be carry-over from other donors' samples. Both conserved end residues are part of each CDR3. D genes are given only for firm matches. Size is stated for part of the rows, as once, few or many counts, or as a class when the clone is expanded.

few	TRBV27	-	TRBJ1-1	TGTGCCAGCAGTCCGCGGGACCCCTTCTGGACTGAAGCTTTCTTT	CASSPRDPFWTEAFF
-	TRBV10-3	-	TRBJ2-5	TGTGCCATCAGTGAGACAGGCCGGGGCCAAGAGACCCAGTACTTC	CAISETGRGQETQYF
once	TRBV6-6	TRBD2	TRBJ2-5	TGTGCCAGCAGTTACTCGGAATTGCGGGAGGGGGGCGAGGAGACCCAGTACTTC	CASSYSELREGGEETQYF
-	TRBV5-5	-	TRBJ2-3	TGTGCCAGCAGCTTGGCCGACGGGGCAGATACGCAGTATTTT	CASSLADGADTQYF
-	TRBV7-9	-	TRBJ2-3	TGTGCCAGCAGCTCGCCCATCGGTGGCGGGTTAGGGGGCACAGATACGCAGTATTTT	CASSSPIGGGLGGTDTQYF
many	TRBV7-8	TRBD1	TRBJ1-4	TGTGCCAGCAGCTTAGCTCGGACAGGGCCTGCAACTAATGAAAAACTGTTTTTT	CASSLARTGPATNEKLFF
many	TRBV6-6	-	TRBJ2-1	TGTGCCAGCACCGAAGACAGCCAATACAATGAGCAGTTCTTC	CASTEDSQYNEQFF
-	TRBV20-1	-	TRBJ1-5	TGCAGTGCTAGGGTCCACGGGGTCCAGCCCCAGCATTTT	CSARVHGVQPQHF
many	TRBV7-2	-	TRBJ2-4	TGTGCCAGCAGCTTAGGGACAATTTTAGCCAAAAACATTCAGTACTTC	CASSLGTILAKNIQYF
-	TRBV4-3	-	TRBJ2-1	TGCGCCAGCAGCCAAGAGGATCGGGGGCGATTCTACAATGAGCAGTTCTTC	CASSQEDRGRFYNEQFF
-	TRBV27	-	TRBJ1-2	TGTGCCAGCAGTTTAAATCCAGATCACTATGGCTACACCTTC	CASSLNPDHYGYTF
-	TRBV4-1	TRBD2	TRBJ2-3	TGCGCCAGCAGCCAGGGTAGCGGGGGGGCCAGGGATACGCAGTATTTT	CASSQGSGGARDTQYF
few	TRBV27	-	TRBJ2-3	TGTGCCAGCATGTGGGCAGGGGGGCCCTCAGATACGCAGTATTTT	CASMWAGGPSDTQYF
-	TRBV28	-	TRBJ1-3	TGTGCCAGCAGTTTAGGCCCTCTTCAGTCGTACTCTGGAAACACCATATATTTT	CASSLGPLQSYSGNTIYF
-	TRBV27	-	TRBJ1-1	TGTGCCAGCAGTGTAACAGGGACGAACACTGAAGCTTTCTTT	CASSVTGTNTEAFF
-	TRBV7-9	-	TRBJ1-2	TGTGCCAGCAGCATAGGAGGGTTGAATGGCTACACCTTC	CASSIGGLNGYTF
-	TRBV29-1	-	TRBJ2-5	TGCAGCGTTGATTTAGGGCAGGGTTTAGAGACCCAGTACTTC	CSVDLGQGLETQYF
few	TRBV29-1	TRBD2	TRBJ2-3	TGCAGCGTCGAGCCTAGCGGTGACACAGATACGCAGTATTTT	CSVEPSGDTDTQYF
few	TRBV12-3/TRBV12-4	TRBD1	TRBJ1-2	TGTGCCAGCAGTCGAGGGCAGGGGGCTGGAGGCTACACCTTC	CASSRGQGAGGYTF
few	TRBV12-3/TRBV12-4	TRBD2	TRBJ2-7	TGTGCCAGCAGCTTCGGGACTAGCGGGGGGGCCTCCTACGAGCAGTACTTC	CASSFGTSGGASYEQYF
few	TRBV7-9	TRBD1	TRBJ2-2	TGTGCCAGCAGCCTCTACGGGACAGAGAACACCGGGGAGCTGTTTTTT	CASSLYGTENTGELFF
-	TRBV12-5	-	TRBJ2-5	TGTGCTAGTGTCCCCGGGGGTGAAGAGACCCAGTACTTC	CASVPGGEETQYF
-	TRBV20-1	-	TRBJ2-4	TGCAGTGCTAGAGATCGGGTAGCCAAAAACATTCAGTACTTC	CSARDRVAKNIQYF
many	TRBV7-2	-	TRBJ2-2	TGTGCCAGCAGCCAGACAGCGAACACCGGGGAGCTGTTTTTT	CASSQTANTGELFF
few	TRBV7-2	TRBD1	TRBJ1-4	TGTGCCAGCAGCTTATATCCCTTGGGGACAGGGGGCGCAACTAATGAAAAACTGTTTTTT	CASSLYPLGTGGATNEKLFF
-	TRBV3-1	-	TRBJ2-4	TGTGCCAGCAGCCAAGTTAGACAGGCCGTCGGCAAAAACATTCAGTACTTC	CASSQVRQAVGKNIQYF
few	TRBV7-8	TRBD1	TRBJ1-5	TGTGCCAGCAGCGCGGGGGACAGGGACTTTGGGAGCAATCAGCCCCAGCATTTT	CASSAGDRDFGSNQPQHF
few	TRBV12-3/TRBV12-4	-	TRBJ2-2	TGTGCCAGCAGGTTTGGGGGGAGAAGGTCCGGGGAGCTGTTTTTT	CASRFGGRRSGELFF
many	TRBV7-8	-	TRBJ1-2	TGTGCCAGCAACGGGGAGGGAGCCAACTATGGCTACACCTTC	CASNGEGANYGYTF
few	TRBV5-1	TRBD1	TRBJ1-1	TGCGCCAGCAGCTCCTTGACAGGGAGGGGAACTGAAGCTTTCTTT	CASSSLTGRGTEAFF
few	TRBV7-9	-	TRBJ2-1	TGTGCCAGCAGCTCCCCAGGAGGTCGGGATGAGCAGTTCTTC	CASSSPGGRDEQFF
-	TRBV11-1	TRBD2	TRBJ2-2	TGTGCCAGCAGCTTAATAGCGGGCCTAAACACCGGGGAGCTGTTTTTT	CASSLIAGLNTGELFF
-	TRBV10-2	TRBD1	TRBJ2-7	TGCGCCAGCAGTGAGACCAGGGGGCGATACGAGCAGTACTTC	CASSETRGRYEQYF
-	TRBV7-9	-	TRBJ1-2	TGTGCCAGCAGCTTAGTGGAGGAGAACTATGGCTACACCTTC	CASSLVEENYGYTF
once	TRBV12-3/TRBV12-4	-	TRBJ1-1	TGTGCCAGCAGTTTAGGACTTTATGTTACTGAAGCTTTCTTT	CASSLGLYVTEAFF
many	TRBV7-8	TRBD2	TRBJ2-1	TGTGCCAGCAGCTTTAGCGGGGGCTCTGTCTTCTTC	CASSFSGGSVFF
many	TRBV7-8	TRBD2	TRBJ2-5	TGTGCCAGCAGCTTAGTCCCGCGGGGGGGAGAGACCCAGTACTTC	CASSLVPRGGETQYF
few	TRBV6-6	TRBD1	TRBJ1-1	TGTGCCAGCACCGAGGGACAGGGCCCGAACACTGAAGCTTTCTTT	CASTEGQGPNTEAFF
-	TRBV5-4	-	TRBJ2-1	TGTGCCAGCAGCTTAATGGGTTGGGTTGAGCAGTTCTTC	CASSLMGWVEQFF
-	TRBV7-6	-	TRBJ2-3	TGTGCCAGCAGCTTAGCTACGGGCCCCATAACAGATACGCAGTATTTT	CASSLATGPITDTQYF
few	TRBV7-8	-	TRBJ2-2	TGTGCCAGCAGCTTTCTGGAGGGGACACCCACCGGGGAGCTGTTTTTT	CASSFLEGTPTGELFF
many	TRBV7-9	-	TRBJ1-2	TGTGCCAGCAGCTTAGGGGCCCCTACGGGGGATGGCTACACCTTC	CASSLGAPTGDGYTF
-	TRBV6-5	-	TRBJ2-7	TGTGCCAGCAGTTACTCCCCCAGGGGCGAGCAGTACTTC	CASSYSPRGEQYF
-	TRBV6-6	-	TRBJ1-4	TGTGCCAGCAGTTACTCCCGGCCAACTAATGAAAAACTGTTTTTT	CASSYSRPTNEKLFF
-	TRBV4-1	-	TRBJ2-5	TGCGCCAGCAGCCGGACACCGACGGCGACCCAGTACTTC	CASSRTPTATQYF
few	TRBV6-5	TRBD1	TRBJ1-5	TGTGCCAGCAGGCAGGGGGCGGTTCAGCCCCAGCATTTT	CASRQGAVQPQHF
-	TRBV5-5	-	TRBJ2-5	TGTGCCAGCAGCTTGCAGTCTAAAGAGACCCAGTACTTC	CASSLQSKETQYF
-	TRBV12-3/TRBV12-4	-	TRBJ2-1	TGTGCCAGCCTACAGGGTAACAATGAGCAGTTCTTC	CASLQGNNEQFF
-	TRBV9	-	TRBJ1-5	TGTGCCAGCAGCGCGGGACACGGATCCAATCAGCCCCAGCATTTT	CASSAGHGSNQPQHF
-	TRBV20-1	-	TRBJ1-1	TGCAGTGCTAGGAGGGGGTCTACGAACACTGAAGCTTTCTTT	CSARRGSTNTEAFF
-	TRBV27	TRBD1	TRBJ2-1	TGTGCCAGCAGTTTATCAGGGACAGTTGAGCAGTTCTTC	CASSLSGTVEQFF
-	TRBV9	TRBD1	TRBJ2-7	TGTGCCAGCAGCTCCCGCGGACAGGTGAGCTACGAGCAGTACTTC	CASSSRGQVSYEQYF
once	TRBV11-2	-	TRBJ1-3	TGTGCCAGCAGCTTATCTAGACCGAAGACTGGAAACACCATATATTTT	CASSLSRPKTGNTIYF
few	TRBV6-1	-	TRBJ1-1	TGTGCCAGCAGTCCTGGCCTCGTATTGGGCACTGAAGCTTTCTTT	CASSPGLVLGTEAFF